This TCR beta chain was sequenced in a study of CD8 T cells in ankylosing spondylitis. CDR1 is SQVTM and CDR2 is ANQGSEA in the germline V gene. This CDR3 is 14 amino acids long. V lost 2 bases to trimming and J lost 3 bases; unmatched junction nucleotides: 2. Generation of TCR beta libraries employed quantitative 5'-RACE incorporating molecular barcodes. TCRdb called the 5' RACE reads again in MiXCR, with one record for every CDR3 protein. The sample lists roughly 150,000 distinct CDR3 sequences; under 35% were seen once. This clonotype was picked up many times. The clonotype originates from a male donor with ankylosing spondylitis. J is TRBJ2-3 and V is TRBV29-1; 10 positions match TRBD2. Sequences were obtained from synovial fluid, either unsorted or a sorted T cell fraction (not recorded which). The CDR3 DNA is TGCAGCGTTGAAACTAGCGGGATTACAGATACGCAGTATTTT. Protein product: CSVETSGITDTQYF.